The clone carrying this TCR beta chain was recorded once. Its antigen is still unknown. The V end lost 7 bases, the J end lost 10 bases, and 14 bases lay between the germline ends. The germline CDR1 and CDR2 sequences are MNHNS and SASEGT. This CDR3 contains 13 residues. The data originate from a study of shared clonotypes between healthy human individuals. Data came from immunoSEQ multiplex PCR; TCRdb stores just in-frame clones and leaves some out. Of roughly 2.4 million clones in the sample, 90% to 96% are singletons; the top ten hold around 0.13%. Study-level findings and limits: Since donors were few, the genetic and exposure-history diversity represented was limited.

This receptor was taken from a man aged 18 to 29 in good health. The specimen sequenced was naive CD4+ T cells sorted from blood. Subset given: CD45RA+ positively selected. The chain couples TRBV6-1 to TRBJ1-6, with unresolved D. For the CDR3, the DNA is TGTGCCAGCAACGGCCTGTTGGGCTCACCCCTCCACTTT. It specifies CASNGLLGSPLHF.